The 12 T cell receptor beta chains listed next were all sequenced from one sample in a study of blood T cell repertoires in COVID-19. Data came from immunoSEQ multiplex PCR; TCRdb stores just in-frame clones and leaves some out. The profile shows 130,000 to 150,000 clones, 84% of them singletons. Sequenced sample: peripheral blood. Receptors originate from a human donor in a cohort sampled during active COVID-19.

The chain uses TRBV28 and TRBJ2-2, with TRBD2 as a possible D gene (5 bases). V was pared by 4 bases and J by 7 bases, with 22 bases between. Germline V gene sequence: CDR1 MDHEN, CDR2 SYDVKM. CDR3 size: 17 residues. The CDR3 coding sequence is TGTGCCAGCAGTTGGGTCCCGGGCCGAGAGGGTAGCGGGGAGCTGTTTTTT. Its translation: CASSWVPGREGSGELFF.

J is TRBJ2-5 and V is TRBV4-3; a possible D gene is TRBD1 (6 bases). The CDR3 contains 16 residues. V lost 5 bases and J lost 5, with 21 bases in between. Looked up from germline, CDR1 is LGHNA and CDR2 is YSLEER. CDR3 coding DNA: TGCGCCAGCAGCTCAGCGCTGGACAGTCGCTGGGAGACCCAGTACTTC. This gives the protein CASSSALDSRWETQYF.

The chain uses TRBV2 and TRBJ1-6, with TRBD1 matching 7 bases. V was clipped by 2 bases and J by 9 bases; unmatched bases: 7. This CDR3 region has 15 residues. The germline CDR1 and CDR2 sequences are SNHLY and FYNNEI. The CDR3 coding sequence is TGTGCCAGCAGTGAACCGACAGGGAACGGTTCACCCCTCCACTTT. Residues: CASSEPTGNGSPLHF. Full variable domain (rest looked up from reference TRBV2 and TRBJ1-6): EPEVTQTPSHQVTQMGQEVILRCVPISNHLYFYWYRQILGQKVEFLVSFYNNEISEKSEIFDDQFSVERPDGSNFTLKIRSTKLEDSAMYFCASSEPTGNGSPLHFGNGTRLTVT.

This chain joins TRBV15 and TRBJ2-2; the D gene is possibly TRBD2 (5 bases). In germline, CDR1 is LNHNV, CDR2 YYDKDF (reference sequence). The CDR3 extends over 15 amino acids. V lost 1 base and J lost 7, with 13 bases in between. CDR3 protein: CATSRVKGVSGELFF. The CDR3 coding sequence is TGTGCCACCAGCAGAGTAAAGGGAGTCAGCGGGGAGCTGTTTTTT. Drawing the rest from reference TRBV15 and TRBJ2-2, the complete variable domain is DAMVIQNPRYQVTQFGKPVTLSCSQTLNHNVMYWYQQKSSQAPKLLFHYYDKDFNNEADTPDNFQSRRPNTSFCFLDIRSPGLGDTAMYLCATSRVKGVSGELFFGEGSRLTVL.

This sequence joins TRBV5-5 and TRBJ1-6; unclear D gene. The V and J ends lost 4 bases and 9 bases respectively, with 20 bases between them. The CDR3 runs to 16 residues. Per the germline V gene, CDR1 is SGHKS and CDR2 is YYEKEE (reference sequence). CDR3 sequence: CASSIWGGSIPSPLHF. CDR3 DNA sequence: TGTGCCAGCAGCATATGGGGAGGCTCTATACCTTCACCCCTCCACTTT.

CDR3 region: CASRVDRGFGYEQFF. The CDR3 nucleotides are TGTGCCAGCAGGGTTGACAGGGGCTTTGGATATGAGCAGTTCTTC. The chain uses TRBV11-1 and TRBJ2-1, with 8 bases aligning to TRBD1. The CDR3 consists of 15 residues. The germline gives CDR1 SGHAT, CDR2 FQDESV (reference sequence). V lost 6 bases to trimming and J lost 8 bases; unmatched junction nucleotides: 12.

The chain combines TRBV5-1 with TRBJ1-1; 7 bases map to TRBD1. This CDR3 is built from 15 residues. CDR1 SGHRS and CDR2 YFSETQ come from the germline V gene. V shed 5 bases, J shed 0 bases, and the junction held 7 bases outside the gene matches. The DNA for the CDR3 is TGCGCCAGCAGAGAAGGGACAGCCCTGAACACTGAAGCTTTCTTT. This gives the protein CASREGTALNTEAFF.

The chain combines TRBV3-1 (or the pseudogene TRBV3-2) with TRBJ2-1; no clear D gene. In germline, CDR1 is LGHDT, CDR2 YNNKEL (reference sequence). There are 16 residues in the CDR3. The V gene lost 0 bases and the J gene lost 0 bases, with 9 bases spanning the gap. The CDR3 DNA follows: TGTGCCAGCAGCCAAGAGAGGCCTGGCTCCTACAATGAGCAGTTCTTC. Translated: CASSQERPGSYNEQFF.

The chain recombines TRBV19 with TRBJ2-1; 14 nucleotides line up with TRBD2. There are 18 residues in the CDR3. Trimming took 2 bases from V and 0 from J; bases not matched to a gene: 3. The germline gives CDR1 LNHDA, CDR2 SQIVND (reference sequence). CDR3 amino acids: CASSIRTSGGSSYNEQFF. The CDR3 DNA sequence: TGTGCCAGTAGTATAAGGACTAGCGGGGGGAGCTCCTACAATGAGCAGTTCTTC.

V is TRBV6-5 and J is TRBJ1-1; D is possibly TRBD1 (5 bases). V lost 6 bases and J lost 0, with 11 bases in between. The CDR3 contains 14 residues. Germline V gene sequence: CDR1 MNHEY, CDR2 SVGAGI. The CDR3 bases are TGTGCCAGCAGCATACCGACAGTGAACACTGAAGCTTTCTTT. This codes for CASSIPTVNTEAFF.

This sequence joins TRBV5-1 and TRBJ2-1, with TRBD2 matching 9 bases. This CDR3 is built from 16 residues. Germline assignment: CDR1 SGHRS and CDR2 YFSETQ. V was clipped by 4 bases and J by 8 bases; unmatched bases: 13. The DNA for the CDR3 is TGCGCCAGCAGCCCCCATACGCGGGGGGGTAGCGATGAGCAGTTCTTC. It is translated as CASSPHTRGGSDEQFF.

V is TRBV27 and J is TRBJ2-1; the match to TRBD2 covers 7 bases. This CDR3 comprises 16 residues. Trimming at V came to 4 bases and at J to 7 bases, leaving 13 bases not matched to a gene. The germline CDR1 and CDR2 sequences are MNHEY and SMNVEV (reference sequence). CDR3 in DNA: TGTGCCAGCAGTTCCCCCCAGGCCCTGGGGGGGAATGAGCAGTTCTTC. This sequence encodes CASSSPQALGGNEQFF.